The rows below give T cell receptor beta chains drawn from one sample of a study of blood T cell repertoires in COVID-19. TCRdb keeps only in-frame clones here, not all; method: immunoSEQ multiplex PCR. Altogether 130,000 to 150,000 clones are present, about nine tenths being singletons, with the ten largest covering 2.3%. Sequenced input: peripheral blood. These receptors all come from a human donor in a cohort sampled during active COVID-19. CDR3s include the opening cysteine and the closing phenylalanine or tryptophan. The D gene is left open where the match is weak. Only some rows state a clone size, as once, few, many or a class for expanded clones.

>TRBV28|TRBJ2-7|.|TRBD1
CASSLPRDRSYEQYF
TGTGCCAGCAGTTTGCCCCGGGACAGATCTTACGAGCAGTATTTC
>TRBV5-1|TRBJ1-6|.|.
CASSLEGGGRSPLHF
TGCGCCAGCAGCTTGGAGGGCGGGGGCAGATCACCCCTCCACTTT
>TRBV4-2|TRBJ1-2|.|.
CASSQHREGGYTF
TGTGCCAGCAGCCAACACCGGGAAGGGGGCTACACCTTC
>TRBV5-1|TRBJ1-3|once|.
CASSLEPGIGNTIYF
TGCGCCAGCAGCTTGGAACCAGGCATAGGAAACACCATATATTTT
>TRBV28|TRBJ1-3|.|.
CASSEQGSGNTIYF
TGTGCCAGCAGTGAACAGGGCTCTGGAAACACCATATATTTT
>TRBV5-4|TRBJ2-5|once|TRBD2
CASSFDLAGTPRETQYF
TGTGCCAGCAGCTTCGACCTAGCGGGGACCCCGAGGGAGACCCAGTACTTC
>TRBV6-6|TRBJ1-5|few|TRBD1
CASRTNDRVDQPQHF
TGTGCCAGCAGAACCAACGACAGGGTCGATCAGCCCCAGCATTTT
>TRBV6-5|TRBJ2-5|.|TRBD1
CASLDRVQETQYF
TGTGCCAGCCTCGACAGGGTACAAGAGACCCAGTACTTC
>TRBV19|TRBJ2-2|.|.
CASSISGVNTGELFF
TGTGCCAGTAGTATCTCAGGGGTGAACACCGGGGAGCTGTTTTTT
>TRBV18|TRBJ2-3|.|.
CASSVRDGDTQYF
TGTGCCAGCTCGGTACGGGATGGAGATACGCAGTATTTT
>TRBV5-1|TRBJ2-7|.|TRBD2
CASTTLGGGADYEQYF
TGCGCCAGCACTACCCTGGGCGGGGGGGCCGACTACGAGCAGTACTTC
>TRBV30|TRBJ1-5|few|.
CAWSGGGPQHF
TGTGCCTGGAGTGGGGGAGGGCCCCAGCATTTT
>TRBV29-1|TRBJ1-4|.|.
CSVAPGPSHEKLFF
TGCAGCGTTGCCCCGGGTCCCTCGCATGAAAAACTGTTTTTT
>TRBV20-1|TRBJ2-1|.|.
CSASITATFNEQFF
TGCAGTGCTAGTATAACCGCCACTTTTAATGAGCAGTTCTTC
>TRBV19|TRBJ1-3|.|.
CASRRGSSGNTIYF
TGTGCCAGTAGGAGGGGGTCGTCCGGAAACACCATATATTTT
>TRBV19|TRBJ2-7|.|TRBD1
CASRDRGPNEQYF
TGTGCCAGCCGGGACAGGGGGCCGAACGAGCAGTACTTC
>TRBV4-3|TRBJ2-1|.|.
CASSHDMSSYNEQFF
TGCGCCAGCAGCCACGACATGAGCTCCTACAATGAGCAGTTCTTC
>TRBV18|TRBJ2-7|.|.
CASSPLTLLDEQYF
TGTGCCAGCTCACCACTTACCCTACTCGACGAGCAGTACTTC
>TRBV28|TRBJ2-3|.|.
CASSLGQTDTQYF
TGTGCCAGCAGTTTGGGACAAACAGATACGCAGTATTTT
>TRBV5-1|TRBJ2-5|.|.
CASSPSMGSEETQYF
TGCGCCAGCAGCCCCTCGATGGGGAGTGAAGAGACCCAGTACTTC
>TRBV7-3|TRBJ2-7|.|.
CASSPQGGYNEQYF
TGTGCCAGCAGCCCCCAAGGCGGTTATAACGAGCAGTACTTC
>TRBV7-9|TRBJ2-1|.|.
CASSWDLTRGNNEQFF
TGTGCCAGCAGCTGGGACTTAACGAGGGGTAACAATGAGCAGTTCTTC
>TRBV6-2/TRBV6-3|TRBJ2-4|.|TRBD1
CASTPQGAQAKNIQYF
TGTGCCAGCACCCCCCAGGGGGCCCAAGCCAAAAACATTCAGTACTTC
>TRBV11-3|TRBJ2-7|.|TRBD2
CASSPLGGSDEQYF
TGTGCCAGCAGCCCACTGGGGGGGTCGGACGAGCAGTACTTC
>TRBV15|TRBJ1-3|.|TRBD1
CATSRERTGDRIYLSGNTIYF
TGTGCCACCAGCAGAGAACGGACAGGGGACCGAATCTACCTCTCTGGAAACACCATATATTTT
>TRBV6-6|TRBJ2-1|once|TRBD2
CASSPLAGGTSLEQFF
TGTGCCAGCAGTCCCCTAGCGGGAGGGACGTCGTTGGAGCAGTTCTTC
>TRBV11-3|TRBJ2-2|.|.
CASTGYTGELFF
TGTGCCAGCACAGGGTACACCGGGGAGCTGTTTTTT
>TRBV3-1/TRBV3-2|TRBJ1-3|.|.
CASSRGTATGTIYF
TGTGCCAGCAGCAGGGGGACGGCGACGGGCACCATATATTTT
>TRBV6-5|TRBJ2-7|.|.
CASSYAGKGRRYEQYF
TGTGCCAGCAGTTACGCCGGGAAAGGAAGGCGCTACGAGCAGTACTTC
>TRBV28|TRBJ1-1|once|TRBD1
CASRPQGALYTEAFF
TGTGCCAGCAGGCCACAGGGGGCCCTATACACTGAAGCTTTCTTT
>TRBV19|TRBJ2-2|.|.
CASSMVPLTGELFF
TGTGCCAGTAGTATGGTACCACTTACCGGGGAGCTGTTTTTT
>TRBV18|TRBJ1-2|few|TRBD1
CASSPAGGDYGYTF
TGTGCCAGCTCACCGGCAGGGGGCGACTATGGCTACACCTTC
>TRBV10-3|TRBJ2-2|.|.
CAISGLARTGELFF
TGTGCCATCAGTGGGCTAGCGCGGACCGGGGAGCTGTTTTTT
>TRBV25-1|TRBJ2-3|.|.
CASTSGRGTDTQYF
TGTGCCAGCACCTCTGGGAGAGGCACAGATACGCAGTATTTT
>TRBV27|TRBJ1-5|.|.
CASSLGAGARQPQHF
TGTGCCAGCAGCTTGGGGGCAGGGGCAAGGCAGCCCCAGCATTTT
>TRBV11-3|TRBJ2-1|.|TRBD2
CASSLDLAGGPNEQFF
TGTGCCAGCAGCTTAGATTTAGCGGGAGGGCCGAATGAGCAGTTCTTC
>TRBV3-1/TRBV3-2|TRBJ2-7|once|TRBD2
CASSQGSSGGPSSRANEQYF
TGTGCCAGCAGTCAAGGAAGTAGCGGGGGACCTAGCTCGCGAGCTAACGAGCAGTACTTC
>TRBV6-6|TRBJ2-2|few|.
CASAYREGELFF
TGTGCCAGCGCTTATCGGGAAGGGGAGCTGTTTTTT
>TRBV6-5|TRBJ1-3|.|TRBD1
CAAGQAENTIYF
TGTGCGGCGGGACAGGCTGAAAACACCATATATTTT
>TRBV11-2|TRBJ1-1|few|.
CASSPGPNTEAFF
TGTGCCAGCAGCCCTGGCCCGAACACTGAAGCTTTCTTT
>TRBV28|TRBJ2-1|.|.
CASSLLGASYNEQFF
TGTGCCAGCAGTTTATTGGGGGCCTCCTACAATGAGCAGTTCTTC
>TRBV9|TRBJ2-5|once|TRBD1
CASSVAGGRSGETQYF
TGTGCCAGCAGCGTGGCAGGGGGCAGGTCAGGAGAGACCCAGTACTTC
>TRBV28|TRBJ1-5|.|.
CASSLRSAQQGSNQPQHF
TGTGCCAGCAGTTTAAGGTCAGCACAACAGGGAAGCAATCAGCCCCAGCATTTT
>TRBV6-2/TRBV6-3|TRBJ2-1|.|.
CASSSGGLPNEQFF
TGTGCCAGCAGTTCGGGGGGCCTCCCCAATGAGCAGTTCTTC
>TRBV4-2|TRBJ2-3|.|TRBD1
CASSQVQGDPTDTQYF
TGTGCCAGCAGCCAAGTTCAGGGGGACCCCACAGATACGCAGTATTTT
>TRBV13|TRBJ2-7|.|TRBD1
CASRSLGGGSYEQYF
TGTGCCAGCAGATCGTTAGGGGGCGGGTCCTACGAGCAGTACTTC
>TRBV11-2|TRBJ1-4|.|TRBD1
CASSLRTGANEKLFF
TGTGCCAGCAGCTTAAGAACAGGGGCTAATGAAAAACTGTTTTTT